This TCR beta chain emerged from a study of beta chain features in type 1 diabetes. Study as a whole: Comparable age, gender and cell yields were observed in patients relative to healthy donors.

Trimming took 6 bases from V and 4 from J, leaving 19 bases between them. This CDR3 has 15 residues. The germline V gene encodes CDR1 MDHEN and CDR2 SYDVKM. This clone was seen only a few times. cDNA synthesis used the whole RNA isolate, giving expressed TCRB sequences. Libraries were prepared by immunoSEQ multiplex PCR; TCRdb keeps only in-frame clonotypes and omits some of them. The table lists 850,000 to 900,000 clones, roughly 15% of them singletons. This TCR derives from a woman aged 18 to 35 in good health. The sample consisted of naive CD4+ T cells from blood. The genes are TRBV28 and TRBJ2-7, with D uncertain. The CDR3 coding sequence is TGTGCCAGCAGCCGCCCCCCGCCGGGCTTATACGAGCAGTACTTC. Its translation: CASSRPPPGLYEQYF.